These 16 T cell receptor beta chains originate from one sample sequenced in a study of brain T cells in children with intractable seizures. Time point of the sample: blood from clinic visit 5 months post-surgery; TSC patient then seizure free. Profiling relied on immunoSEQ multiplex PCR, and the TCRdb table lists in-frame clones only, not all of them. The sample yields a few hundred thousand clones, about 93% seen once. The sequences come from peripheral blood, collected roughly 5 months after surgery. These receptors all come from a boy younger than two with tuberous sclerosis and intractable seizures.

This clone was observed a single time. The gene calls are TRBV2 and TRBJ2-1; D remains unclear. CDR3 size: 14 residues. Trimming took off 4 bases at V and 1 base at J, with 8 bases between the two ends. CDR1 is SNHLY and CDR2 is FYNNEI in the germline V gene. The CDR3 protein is CASSGLDSYNEQFF. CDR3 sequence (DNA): TGTGCCAGCAGTGGATTAGATTCCTACAATGAGCAGTTCTTC.

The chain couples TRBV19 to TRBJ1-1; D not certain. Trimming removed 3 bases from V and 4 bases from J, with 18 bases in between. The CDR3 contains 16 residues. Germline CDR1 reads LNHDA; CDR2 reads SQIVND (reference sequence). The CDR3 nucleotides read TGTGCCAGTAGTATCCAGAACCAAAATTGGGGCACTGAAGCTTTCTTT. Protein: CASSIQNQNWGTEAFF.

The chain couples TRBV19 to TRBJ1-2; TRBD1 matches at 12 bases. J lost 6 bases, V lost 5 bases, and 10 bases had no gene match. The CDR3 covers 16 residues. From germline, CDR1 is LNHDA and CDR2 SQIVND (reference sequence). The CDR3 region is CASSPGTGGWSHGYTF. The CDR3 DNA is TGTGCCAGTAGTCCCGGGACAGGGGGCTGGTCGCATGGCTACACCTTC.

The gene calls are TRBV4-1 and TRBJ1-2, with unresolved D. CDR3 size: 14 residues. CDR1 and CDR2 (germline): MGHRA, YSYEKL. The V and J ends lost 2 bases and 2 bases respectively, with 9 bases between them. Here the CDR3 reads CASSQQSRNYGYTF. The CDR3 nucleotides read TGCGCCAGCAGCCAACAGTCCCGGAACTATGGCTACACCTTC.

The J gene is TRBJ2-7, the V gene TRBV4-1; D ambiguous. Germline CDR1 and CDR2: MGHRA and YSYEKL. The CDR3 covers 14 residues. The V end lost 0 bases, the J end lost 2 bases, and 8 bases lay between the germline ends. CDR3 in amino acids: CASSQELVPYEQYF. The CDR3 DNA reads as TGCGCCAGCAGCCAAGAATTGGTTCCCTACGAGCAGTACTTC.

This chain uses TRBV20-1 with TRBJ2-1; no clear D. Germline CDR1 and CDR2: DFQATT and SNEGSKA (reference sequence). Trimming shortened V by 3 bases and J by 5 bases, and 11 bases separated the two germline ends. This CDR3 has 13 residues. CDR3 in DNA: TGCAGTGCTAGTTTCCTCTACAACAATGAGCAGTTCTTC. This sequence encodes CSASFLYNNEQFF.

The CDR3 bases are TGTGCCAGCAGCGTGGACTCGGGAGGACCTACAGATACGCAGTATTTT. Translation gives CASSVDSGGPTDTQYF. The genes are TRBV9 and TRBJ2-3; 7 nucleotides agree with TRBD2. Germline V gene lookup returns CDR1 SGDLS and CDR2 YYNGEE. J gave up 3 bases and V 2 bases, and 9 bases lay outside the gene matches. This CDR3 is built from 16 residues.

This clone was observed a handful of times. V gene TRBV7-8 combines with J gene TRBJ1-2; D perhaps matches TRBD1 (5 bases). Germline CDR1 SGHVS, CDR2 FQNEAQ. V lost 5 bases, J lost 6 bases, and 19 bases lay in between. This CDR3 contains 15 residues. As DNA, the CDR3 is TGTGCCAGCAGCCCTGGGTGGCAGGGTACAGATGGCTACACCTTC. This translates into CASSPGWQGTDGYTF.

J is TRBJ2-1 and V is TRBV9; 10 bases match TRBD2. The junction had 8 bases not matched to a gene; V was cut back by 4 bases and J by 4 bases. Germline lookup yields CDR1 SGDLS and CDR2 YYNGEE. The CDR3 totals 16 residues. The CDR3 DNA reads TGTGCCAGCAGCCCCTCAACTAGCGGGGCGTACAATGAGCAGTTCTTC. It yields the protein CASSPSTSGAYNEQFF.

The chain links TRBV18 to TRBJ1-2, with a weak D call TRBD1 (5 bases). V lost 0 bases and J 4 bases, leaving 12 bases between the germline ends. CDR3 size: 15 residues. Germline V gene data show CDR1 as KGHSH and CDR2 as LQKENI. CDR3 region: CASSPPPMTAYGYTF. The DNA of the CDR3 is TGTGCCAGCTCACCACCGCCTATGACAGCCTATGGCTACACCTTC.

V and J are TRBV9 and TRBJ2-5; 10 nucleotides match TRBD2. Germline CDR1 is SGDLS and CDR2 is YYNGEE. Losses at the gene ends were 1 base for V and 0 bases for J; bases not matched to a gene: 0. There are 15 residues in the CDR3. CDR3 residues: CASSVSGGDQETQYF. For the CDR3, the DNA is TGTGCCAGCAGCGTAAGCGGGGGGGACCAAGAGACCCAGTACTTC.

The CDR3 DNA is TGTGCCAGCTCACCACCGGGAGGGGCTGGTGGCTACACCTTC. Translation: CASSPPGGAGGYTF. The rearrangement links TRBV18 to TRBJ1-2; tentatively, D is TRBD1 (5 bases). The CDR3 is 14 amino acids. V was cut by 0 bases and J by 7 bases, with 12 bases left in between. CDR1 KGHSH and CDR2 LQKENI come from the germline V gene. The full variable domain, in which reference TRBV18 and TRBJ1-2 provide the parts outside the CDR3, is NAGVMQNPRHLVRRRGQEARLRCSPMKGHSHVYWYRQLPEEGLKFMVYLQKENIIDESGMPKERFSAEFPKEGPSILRIQQVVRGDSAAYFCASSPPGGAGGYTFGSGTRLTVV.

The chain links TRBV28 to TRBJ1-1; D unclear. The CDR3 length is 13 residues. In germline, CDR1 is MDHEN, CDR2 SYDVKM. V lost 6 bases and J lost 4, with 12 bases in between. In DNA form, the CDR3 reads TGTGCCAGCAGAACTCCGGGCGGCACTGAAGCTTTCTTT. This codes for CASRTPGGTEAFF.

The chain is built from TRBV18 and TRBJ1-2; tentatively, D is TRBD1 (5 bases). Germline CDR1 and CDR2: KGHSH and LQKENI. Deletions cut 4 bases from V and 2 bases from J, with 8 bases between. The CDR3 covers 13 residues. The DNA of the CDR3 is TGTGCCAGCTCACGAGGGGAAAACTATGGCTACACCTTC. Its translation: CASSRGENYGYTF.

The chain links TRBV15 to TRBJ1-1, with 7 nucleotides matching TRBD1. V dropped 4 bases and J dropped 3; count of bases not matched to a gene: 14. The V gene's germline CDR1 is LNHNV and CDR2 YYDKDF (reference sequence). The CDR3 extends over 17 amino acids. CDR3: CATSTFTGAASDTEAFF. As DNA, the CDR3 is TGTGCCACCAGCACCTTCACAGGGGCAGCCTCTGACACTGAAGCTTTCTTT.

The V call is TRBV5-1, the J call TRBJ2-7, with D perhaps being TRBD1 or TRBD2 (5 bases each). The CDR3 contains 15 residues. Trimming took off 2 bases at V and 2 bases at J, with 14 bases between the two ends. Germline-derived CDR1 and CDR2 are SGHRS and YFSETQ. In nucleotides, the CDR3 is TGCGCCAGCAGCTTAAATGAGGGGCCAGCCTACGAGCAGTACTTC. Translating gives CASSLNEGPAYEQYF. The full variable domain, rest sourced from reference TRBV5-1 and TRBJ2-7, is KAGVTQTPRYLIKTRGQQVTLSCSPISGHRSVSWYQQTPGQGLQFLFEYFSETQRNKGNFPGRFSGRQFSNSRSEMNVSTLELGDSALYLCASSLNEGPAYEQYFGPGTRLTVT.